This T cell receptor (beta chain) was sequenced for a study of blood T cell repertoires in COVID-19. Germline V lookup: CDR1 KGHDR, CDR2 SFDVKD. Between the trimmed V and J ends, which lost 0 bases and 2 bases, there was a span of 6 bases. The CDR3 consists of 14 residues. With regard to this clone: This CDR3 is also generated by other DNA sequences in the sample.

The table came from immunoSEQ multiplex PCR; TCRdb's copy has only in-frame clones and leaves some out. The profile covers about 670,000 clones, with 90% appearing a single time and over 0.2% taken by the ten largest. The chain joins TRBV24-1 to TRBJ1-2; D is uncertain. The clonotype comes from a woman younger than 35 with acute or convalescent COVID-19. Sequenced: peripheral blood. The CDR3 region has the DNA TGTGCCACCAGTGATTTGGGGCAGAACTATGGCTACACCTTC. Its translation: CATSDLGQNYGYTF.